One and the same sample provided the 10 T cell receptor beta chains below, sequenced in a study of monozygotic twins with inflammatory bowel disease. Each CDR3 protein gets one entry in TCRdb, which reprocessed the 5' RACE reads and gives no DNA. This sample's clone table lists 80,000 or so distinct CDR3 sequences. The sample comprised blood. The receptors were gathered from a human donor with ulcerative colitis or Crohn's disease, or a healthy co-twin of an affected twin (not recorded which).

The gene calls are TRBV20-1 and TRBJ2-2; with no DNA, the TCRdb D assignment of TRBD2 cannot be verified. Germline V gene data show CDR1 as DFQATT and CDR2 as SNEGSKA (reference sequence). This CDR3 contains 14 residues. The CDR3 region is CSATSGGAVGELFF.

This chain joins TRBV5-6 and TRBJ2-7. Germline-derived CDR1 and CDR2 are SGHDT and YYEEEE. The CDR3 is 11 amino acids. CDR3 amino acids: CASSSLDEQYF.

This CDR3 is CASSPNTEAFF. The chain couples TRBV18 to TRBJ1-1. The V gene's germline CDR1 is KGHSH and CDR2 LQKENI. The CDR3 is 11 amino acids.

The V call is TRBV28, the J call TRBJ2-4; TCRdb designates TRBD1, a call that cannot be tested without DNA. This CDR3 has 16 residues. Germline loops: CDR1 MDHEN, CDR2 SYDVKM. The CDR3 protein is CASSLLTDLAKNIQYF.

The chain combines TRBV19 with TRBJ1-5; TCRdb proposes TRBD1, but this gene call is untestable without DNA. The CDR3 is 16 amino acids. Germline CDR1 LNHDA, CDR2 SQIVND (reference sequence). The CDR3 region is CASSIAKGQGKQPQHF.

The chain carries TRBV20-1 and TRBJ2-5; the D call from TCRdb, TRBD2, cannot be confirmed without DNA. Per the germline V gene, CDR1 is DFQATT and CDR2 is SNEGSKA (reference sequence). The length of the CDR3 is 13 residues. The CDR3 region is CSAPRASTETQYF.

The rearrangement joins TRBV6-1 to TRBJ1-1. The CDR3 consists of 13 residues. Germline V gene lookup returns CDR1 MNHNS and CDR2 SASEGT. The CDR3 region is CASTPWGNTEAFF.

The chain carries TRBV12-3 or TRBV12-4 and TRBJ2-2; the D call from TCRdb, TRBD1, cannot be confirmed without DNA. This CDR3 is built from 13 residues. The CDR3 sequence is CASSPTGAGELFF.

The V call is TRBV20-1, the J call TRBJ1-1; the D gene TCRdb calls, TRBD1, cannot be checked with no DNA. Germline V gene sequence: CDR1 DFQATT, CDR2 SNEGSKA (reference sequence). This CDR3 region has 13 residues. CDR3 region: CSARGRDGFEAFF.

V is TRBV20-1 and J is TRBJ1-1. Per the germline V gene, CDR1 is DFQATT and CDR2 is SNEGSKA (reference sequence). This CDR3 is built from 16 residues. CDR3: CSARDLMGWEAPEAFF.